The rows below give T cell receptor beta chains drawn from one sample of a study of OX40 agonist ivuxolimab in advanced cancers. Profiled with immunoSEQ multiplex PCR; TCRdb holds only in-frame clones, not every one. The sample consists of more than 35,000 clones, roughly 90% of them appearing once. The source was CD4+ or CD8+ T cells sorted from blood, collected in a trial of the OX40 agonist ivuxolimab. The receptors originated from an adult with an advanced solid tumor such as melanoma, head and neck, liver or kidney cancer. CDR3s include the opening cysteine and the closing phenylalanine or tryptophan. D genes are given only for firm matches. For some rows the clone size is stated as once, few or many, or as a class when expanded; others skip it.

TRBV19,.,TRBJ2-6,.,CASSAQGGANVLTF,TGTGCCAGTAGTGCCCAAGGTGGGGCCAACGTCCTGACTTTC
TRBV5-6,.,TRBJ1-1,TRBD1,CASSFLGFRDRGTPAFF,TGTGCCAGCAGCTTTTTAGGTTTCCGGGACAGGGGTACCCCAGCTTTCTTT
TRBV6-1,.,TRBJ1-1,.,CASSFSEGPEAFF,TGTGCCAGCAGCTTCTCCGAGGGGCCTGAAGCTTTCTTT
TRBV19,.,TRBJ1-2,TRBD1,CASSGVGTGGIYGYTF,TGTGCCAGTAGTGGGGTTGGGACAGGGGGCATCTATGGCTACACCTTC
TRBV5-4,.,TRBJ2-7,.,CASSPRGGVTSYEQYF,TGTGCCAGCAGCCCCCGTGGCGGGGTAACCTCCTACGAGCAGTACTTC
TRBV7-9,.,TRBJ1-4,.,CASSLISEGLFF,TGTGCCAGCAGCTTAATATCAGAGGGACTGTTTTTT
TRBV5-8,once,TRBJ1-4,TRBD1,CANSSRGGQKNEKLFF,TGTGCCAACAGCTCCCGGGGGGGACAGAAGAATGAAAAACTGTTTTTT
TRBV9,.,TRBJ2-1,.,CASSPRVDNEQFF,TGTGCCAGCAGCCCCCGCGTCGACAATGAGCAGTTCTTC
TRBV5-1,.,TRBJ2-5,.,CASSGTRGETQYF,TGCGCCAGCAGCGGTACCAGGGGAGAGACCCAGTACTTC
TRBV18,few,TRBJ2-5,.,CASSLSSQETQYF,TGTGCCAGCTCACTATCCAGCCAAGAGACCCAGTACTTC
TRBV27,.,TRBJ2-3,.,CASSFRGASLTDTQYF,TGTGCCAGCAGTTTCCGCGGGGCTAGTCTGACAGATACGCAGTATTTT
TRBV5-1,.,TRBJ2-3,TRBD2,CASSTPGTSGGADTQYF,TGCGCCAGCAGCACCCCCGGGACTAGTGGGGGGGCGGATACGCAGTATTTT
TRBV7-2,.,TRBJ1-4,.,CASSGEGEKLFF,TGTGCCAGCAGCGGGGAGGGTGAAAAACTGTTTTTT
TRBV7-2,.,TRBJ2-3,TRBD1,CASSQQDGQGQYF,TGTGCCAGCAGTCAACAGGACGGACAGGGCCAGTATTTT
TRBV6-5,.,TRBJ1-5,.,CASSYSNVGGGWPQHF,TGTGCCAGCAGTTACTCGAACGTAGGGGGAGGGTGGCCCCAGCATTTT
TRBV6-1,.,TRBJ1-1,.,CASSLKGLNTEAFF,TGTGCCAGCAGCCTTAAGGGTCTAAACACTGAAGCTTTCTTT
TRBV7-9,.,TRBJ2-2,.,CASRKQGNTGELFF,TGTGCCAGCAGAAAACAGGGGAACACCGGGGAGCTGTTTTTT
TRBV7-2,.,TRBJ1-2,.,CASSLPVVGLGYTF,TGTGCCAGCAGCTTACCAGTGGTAGGGCTTGGCTACACCTTC
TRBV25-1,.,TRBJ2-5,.,CASRDAPQGTQYF,TGTGCCAGCAGGGACGCGCCACAGGGGACCCAGTACTTC
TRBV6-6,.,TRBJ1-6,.,CASSYFSSPLHF,TGTGCCAGCAGTTATTTTAGTTCACCCCTCCACTTT
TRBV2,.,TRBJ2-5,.,CASSTRGETQYF,TGTGCCAGCAGTACTAGAGGGGAGACCCAGTACTTC
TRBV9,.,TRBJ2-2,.,CASSVAGSTNTGELFF,TGTGCCAGCAGCGTAGCTGGGAGTACGAACACCGGGGAGCTGTTTTTT
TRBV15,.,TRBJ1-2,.,CATSTEWGGYGYTF,TGTGCCACCAGCACAGAGTGGGGAGGCTATGGCTACACCTTC
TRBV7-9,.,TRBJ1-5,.,CASSLRGGDQPQHF,TGTGCCAGCAGCTTAAGAGGGGGTGATCAGCCCCAGCATTTT
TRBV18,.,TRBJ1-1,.,CASSAGNTEAFF,TGTGCCAGCTCGGCGGGGAACACTGAAGCTTTCTTT
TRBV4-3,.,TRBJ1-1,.,CASSQVEQGYTEAFF,TGCGCCAGCAGCCAAGTCGAGCAGGGGTACACTGAAGCTTTCTTT
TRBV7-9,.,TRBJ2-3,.,CASSLPLDTQYF,TGTGCCAGCAGCTTACCGTTAGATACGCAGTATTTT
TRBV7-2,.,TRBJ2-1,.,CASSLGRGGPSSYNEQFF,TGTGCCAGCAGCTTAGGAAGGGGGGGGCCGAGCTCCTACAATGAGCAGTTCTTC
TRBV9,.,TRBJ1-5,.,CASSERWDQPQHF,TGTGCCAGCAGCGAAAGGTGGGATCAGCCCCAGCATTTT
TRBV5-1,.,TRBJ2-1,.,CASKEQNSYNEQFF,TGCGCCAGCAAGGAACAGAACTCCTACAATGAGCAGTTCTTC
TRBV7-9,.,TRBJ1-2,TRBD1,CASSSDRQGANYGYTF,TGTGCCAGCAGCTCCGACCGACAGGGGGCTAACTATGGCTACACCTTC
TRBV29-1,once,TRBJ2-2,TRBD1,CSGGQGGGELFF,TGCAGCGGGGGACAGGGAGGCGGGGAGCTGTTTTTT
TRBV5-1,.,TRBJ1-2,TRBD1,CASRSGQGLDYGYTF,TGCGCCAGCAGATCGGGACAGGGACTGGACTATGGCTACACCTTC
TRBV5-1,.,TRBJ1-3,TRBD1,CASSSGQGAAGNTIYF,TGCGCCAGCAGCTCGGGACAGGGGGCGGCTGGAAACACCATATATTTT
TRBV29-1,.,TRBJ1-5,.,CSVAGQDINQPQHF,TGCAGCGTTGCTGGTCAGGACATCAATCAGCCCCAGCATTTT
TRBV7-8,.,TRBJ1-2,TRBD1,CASSLNRGEGYTF,TGTGCCAGCAGCCTGAACAGGGGTGAAGGCTACACCTTC
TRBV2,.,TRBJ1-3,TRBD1,CASSATGFSGNTIYF,TGTGCCAGCAGTGCGACAGGGTTCTCTGGAAACACCATATATTTT
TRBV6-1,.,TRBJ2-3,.,CASRYEWGVTDF,TGTGCCAGCAGATACGAGTGGGGGGTTACGGATTTT
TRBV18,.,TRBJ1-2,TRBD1,CASSPGTGQRGYGYTF,TGTGCCAGCTCACCTGGGACAGGTCAAAGGGGCTATGGCTACACCTTC
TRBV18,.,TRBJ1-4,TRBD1,CASSEQGSTNEKLFF,TGTGCCAGCTCGGAACAGGGGTCCACTAATGAAAAACTGTTTTTT
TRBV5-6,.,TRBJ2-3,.,CASTYNRGDTQYF,TGTGCCAGCACCTACAACCGGGGAGATACGCAGTATTTT
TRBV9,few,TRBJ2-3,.,CASSVRGGNTDTQYF,TGTGCCAGCAGCGTAAGAGGGGGGAACACAGATACGCAGTATTTT
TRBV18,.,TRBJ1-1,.,CASSPPNRGTEAFF,TGTGCCAGCTCACCACCGAATCGGGGAACTGAAGCTTTCTTT
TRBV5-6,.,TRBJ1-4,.,CASSLEGTSIEKLFF,TGTGCCAGCAGCTTGGAGGGGACATCGATTGAAAAACTGTTTTTT
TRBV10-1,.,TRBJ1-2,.,CASLRTVYGYTF,TGCGCCAGCCTCCGGACAGTCTATGGCTACACCTTC
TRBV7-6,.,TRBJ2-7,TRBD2,CASSYWTSGGAPGEQYF,TGTGCCAGCAGCTACTGGACTAGCGGGGGGGCCCCAGGAGAGCAGTACTTC
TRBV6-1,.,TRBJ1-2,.,CASSEARGKGVDGYTF,TGTGCCAGCAGTGAGGCCCGGGGTAAGGGGGTGGATGGCTACACCTTC
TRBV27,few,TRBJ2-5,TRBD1,CASSSGTGLAETQYF,TGTGCCAGCAGCTCCGGGACAGGGTTGGCCGAGACCCAGTACTTC
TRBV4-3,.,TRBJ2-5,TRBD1,CASSQGDRPETQYF,TGCGCCAGCAGCCAAGGGGACAGGCCGGAGACCCAGTACTTC